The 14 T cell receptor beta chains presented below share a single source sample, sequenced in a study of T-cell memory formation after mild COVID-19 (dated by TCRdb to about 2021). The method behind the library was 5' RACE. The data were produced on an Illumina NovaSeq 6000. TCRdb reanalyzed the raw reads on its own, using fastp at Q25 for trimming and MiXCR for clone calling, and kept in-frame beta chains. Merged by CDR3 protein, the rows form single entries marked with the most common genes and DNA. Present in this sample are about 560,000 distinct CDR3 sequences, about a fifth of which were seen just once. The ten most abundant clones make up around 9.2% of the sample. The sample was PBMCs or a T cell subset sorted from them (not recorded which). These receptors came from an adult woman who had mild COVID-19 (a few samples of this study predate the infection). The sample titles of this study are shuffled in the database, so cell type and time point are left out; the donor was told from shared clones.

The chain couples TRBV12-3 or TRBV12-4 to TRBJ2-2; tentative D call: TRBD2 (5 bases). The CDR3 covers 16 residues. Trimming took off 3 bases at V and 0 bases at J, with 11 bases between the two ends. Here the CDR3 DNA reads TGTGCCAGCAGTTTTGCCCGGGGATCGAACACCGGGGAGCTGTTTTTT. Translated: CASSFARGSNTGELFF.

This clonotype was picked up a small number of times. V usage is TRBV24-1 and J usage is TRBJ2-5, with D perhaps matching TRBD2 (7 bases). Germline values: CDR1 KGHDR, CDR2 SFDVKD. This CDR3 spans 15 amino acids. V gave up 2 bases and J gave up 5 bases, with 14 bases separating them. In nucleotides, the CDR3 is TGTGCCACCAGTGATTACGCGGGGGCCGGGGAGACCCAGTACTTC. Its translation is CATSDYAGAGETQYF.

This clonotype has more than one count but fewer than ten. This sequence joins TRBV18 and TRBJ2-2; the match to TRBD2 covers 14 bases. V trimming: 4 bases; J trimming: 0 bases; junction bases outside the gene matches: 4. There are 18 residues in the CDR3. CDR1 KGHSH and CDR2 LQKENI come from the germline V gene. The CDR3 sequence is CASSLGTSGGPNTGELFF. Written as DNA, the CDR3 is TGTGCCAGCTCACTTGGGACTAGCGGGGGCCCGAACACCGGGGAGCTGTTTTTT. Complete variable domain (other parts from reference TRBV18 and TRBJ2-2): NAGVMQNPRHLVRRRGQEARLRCSPMKGHSHVYWYRQLPEEGLKFMVYLQKENIIDESGMPKERFSAEFPKEGPSILRIQQVVRGDSAAYFCASSLGTSGGPNTGELFFGEGSRLTVL.

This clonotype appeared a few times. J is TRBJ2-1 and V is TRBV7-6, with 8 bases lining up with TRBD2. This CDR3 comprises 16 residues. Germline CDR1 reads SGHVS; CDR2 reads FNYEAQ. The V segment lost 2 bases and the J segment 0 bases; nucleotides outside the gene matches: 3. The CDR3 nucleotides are TGTGCCAGCAGCTTAATAGCGGGACCCTCCTACAATGAGCAGTTCTTC. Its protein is CASSLIAGPSYNEQFF.

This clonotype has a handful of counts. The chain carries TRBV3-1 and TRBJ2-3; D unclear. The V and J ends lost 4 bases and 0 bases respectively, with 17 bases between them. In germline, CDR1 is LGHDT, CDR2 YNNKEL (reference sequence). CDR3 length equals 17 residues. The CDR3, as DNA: TGTGCCAGCAGCCTTTTTCGCGGCCTGGGAAGCACAGATACGCAGTATTTT. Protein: CASSLFRGLGSTDTQYF.

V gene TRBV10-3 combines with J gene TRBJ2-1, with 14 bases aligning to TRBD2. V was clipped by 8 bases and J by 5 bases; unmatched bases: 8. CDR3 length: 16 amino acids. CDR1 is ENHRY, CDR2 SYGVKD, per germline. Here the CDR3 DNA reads TGTGCCATCCGTGGACTAGCGGGAGGCCCCCACAATGAGCAGTTCTTC. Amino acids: CAIRGLAGGPHNEQFF.

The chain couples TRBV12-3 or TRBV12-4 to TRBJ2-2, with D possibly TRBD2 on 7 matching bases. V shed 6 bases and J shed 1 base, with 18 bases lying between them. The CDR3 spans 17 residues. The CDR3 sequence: CASRVVAGAWNTGELFF. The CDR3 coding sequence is TGTGCCAGCAGGGTCGTGGCGGGGGCTTGGAACACCGGGGAGCTGTTTTTT.

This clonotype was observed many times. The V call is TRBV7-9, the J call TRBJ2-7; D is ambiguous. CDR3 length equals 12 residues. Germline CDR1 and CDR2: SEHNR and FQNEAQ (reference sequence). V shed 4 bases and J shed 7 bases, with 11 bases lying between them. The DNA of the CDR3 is TGTGCCAGCAGCTCCCTCTCGGAAGAGCAGTACTTC. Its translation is CASSSLSEEQYF.

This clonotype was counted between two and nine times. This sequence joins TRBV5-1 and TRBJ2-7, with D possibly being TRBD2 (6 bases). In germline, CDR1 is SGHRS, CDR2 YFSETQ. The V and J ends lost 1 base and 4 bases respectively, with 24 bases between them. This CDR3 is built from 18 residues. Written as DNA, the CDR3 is TGCGCCAGCAGCTTGAGGCGTGAGTTGGCGGGGAGAGCATACGAGCAGTACTTC. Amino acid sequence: CASSLRRELAGRAYEQYF.

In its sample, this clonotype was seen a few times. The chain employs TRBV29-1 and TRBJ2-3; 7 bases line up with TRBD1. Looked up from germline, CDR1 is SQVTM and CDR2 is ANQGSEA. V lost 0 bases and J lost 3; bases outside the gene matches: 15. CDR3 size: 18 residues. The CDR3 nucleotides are TGCAGCGTTGAAGAAACAGGGGTAGGGGGACCTGAAACAGATACGCAGTATTTT. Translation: CSVEETGVGGPETDTQYF.

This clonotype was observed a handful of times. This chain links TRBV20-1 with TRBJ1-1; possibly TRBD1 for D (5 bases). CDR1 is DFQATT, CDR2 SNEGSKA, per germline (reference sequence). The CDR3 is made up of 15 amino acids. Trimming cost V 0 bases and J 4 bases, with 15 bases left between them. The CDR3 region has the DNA TGCAGTGCTAGAGACGGGGGGAGGGGAGGCACTGAAGCTTTCTTT. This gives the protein CSARDGGRGGTEAFF.

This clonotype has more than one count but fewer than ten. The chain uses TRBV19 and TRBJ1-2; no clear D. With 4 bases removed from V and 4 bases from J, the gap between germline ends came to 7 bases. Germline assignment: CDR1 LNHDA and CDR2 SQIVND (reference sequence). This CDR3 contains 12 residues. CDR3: CASSRFGYGYTF. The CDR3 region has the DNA TGTGCCAGTAGTAGGTTCGGCTATGGCTACACCTTC. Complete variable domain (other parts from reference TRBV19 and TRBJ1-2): DGGITQSPKYLFRKEGQNVTLSCEQNLNHDAMYWYRQDPGQGLRLIYYSQIVNDFQKGDIAEGYSVSREKKESFPLTVTSAQKNPTAFYLCASSRFGYGYTFGSGTRLTVV.

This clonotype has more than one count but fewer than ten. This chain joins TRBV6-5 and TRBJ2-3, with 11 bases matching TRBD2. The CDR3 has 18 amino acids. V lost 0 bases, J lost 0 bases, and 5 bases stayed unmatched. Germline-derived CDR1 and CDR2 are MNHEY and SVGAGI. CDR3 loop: CASSYSIGTSGSTDTQYF. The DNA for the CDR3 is TGTGCCAGCAGTTACTCAATCGGGACTAGCGGTAGCACAGATACGCAGTATTTT.

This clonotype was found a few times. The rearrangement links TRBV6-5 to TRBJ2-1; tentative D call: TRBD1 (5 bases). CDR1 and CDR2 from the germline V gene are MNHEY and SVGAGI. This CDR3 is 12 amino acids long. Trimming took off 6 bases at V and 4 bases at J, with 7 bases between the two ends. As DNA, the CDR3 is TGTGCCAGCAGAAACAGGTACAATGAGCAGTTCTTC. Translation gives CASRNRYNEQFF.